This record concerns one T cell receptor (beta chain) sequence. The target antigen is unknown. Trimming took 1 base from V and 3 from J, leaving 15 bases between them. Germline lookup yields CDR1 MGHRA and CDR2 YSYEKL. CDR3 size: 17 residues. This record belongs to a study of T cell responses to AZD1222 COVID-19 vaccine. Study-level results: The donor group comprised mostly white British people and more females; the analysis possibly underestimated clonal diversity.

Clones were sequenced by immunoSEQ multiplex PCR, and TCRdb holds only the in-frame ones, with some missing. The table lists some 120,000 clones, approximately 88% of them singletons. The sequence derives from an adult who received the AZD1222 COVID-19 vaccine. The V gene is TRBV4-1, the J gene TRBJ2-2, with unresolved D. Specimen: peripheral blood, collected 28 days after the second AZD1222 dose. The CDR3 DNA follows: TGCGCCAGCAGCCAAGGTCAGGATGATCCGGACACCGGGGAGCTGTTTTTT. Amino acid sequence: CASSQGQDDPDTGELFF.